Sequencing of this T cell receptor beta chain was carried out in a study of T cell responses to AZD1222 COVID-19 vaccine. Study-wide results and caveats: The CD4 TCRs associated with vaccination extended across spike and predominated at 160-218 and 743-854. In a largely white British group with more females than males, clonal diversity was possibly underestimated.

J gave up 0 bases and V 4 bases, and 4 bases lay outside the gene matches. Germline V gene lookup returns CDR1 LGHDT and CDR2 YNNKEL (reference sequence). The CDR3 is made up of 15 amino acids. Repertoires were generated with immunoSEQ multiplex PCR, while TCRdb's copy carries only in-frame clones and drops some. The table shows some 90,000 clones, with roughly nine tenths occurring only once. Concerning this clone itself: The antigen is not known.

The material was peripheral blood, obtained 28 days after the second AZD1222 dose. The V gene is TRBV3-1 (or the pseudogene TRBV3-2), the J gene TRBJ1-1; 8 bases are shared with TRBD1. This sequence was found in an adult who received the AZD1222 COVID-19 vaccine. CDR3 protein: CASSPRTGMNTEAFF. The DNA for the CDR3 is TGTGCCAGCAGCCCCCGGACAGGGATGAACACTGAAGCTTTCTTT.